The rows below give T cell receptor beta chains drawn from one sample of a study of T-cell reconstitution after alpha-beta-depleted transplantation in children. Each CDR3 protein gets one entry after TCRdb re-called the PCR reads with MiXCR. The repertoire has 540,000 or so distinct CDR3 sequences, roughly 24% of them found once; the top ten carry 13% to 15%. This material consisted of PBMCs, mostly from graft donor cells, taken 360 days after TCRalphabeta/CD19-depleted stem cell transplant. The receptors here all came from a boy younger than two who had a stem cell transplant for acute myeloid leukemia, so the T cells may come from the graft donor. Both conserved end residues are part of each CDR3. The D gene is left open where the match is weak. Rows give clone size only sometimes, using once, few, many, or a class for an expanded clone.

16	TRBV20-1	NA	TRBD2	TRBJ2-7	TGCAGTGCTAGAAGAAGTGACGGGGGGAGAGCCTACGAGCAGTACTTC	CSARRSDGGRAYEQYF
11	TRBV29-1	many	TRBD2	TRBJ2-3	TGCAGCGTGGCCGGGGACTACTCGCAGTATTTT	CSVAGDYSQYF
15	TRBV9	NA	TRBD2	TRBJ2-3	TGTGCCAGCAGCGTACGATCGGGGGGGGCAGATACGCAGTATTTT	CASSVRSGGADTQYF
18	TRBV29-1	NA	TRBD1	TRBJ1-3	TGCAGCGTTCCGGCTATCCCTAAAGACAGGGGTACCGGAAACACCATATATTTT	CSVPAIPKDRGTGNTIYF
14	TRBV12-3/TRBV12-4	many	NA	TRBJ2-3	TGTGCCAGCAGTTTCCCCCCCGACACAGATACGCAGTATTTT	CASSFPPDTDTQYF
13	TRBV20-1	many	NA	TRBJ2-2	TGCAGTGCTAGTGCCAAAAACACCGGGGAGCTGTTTTTT	CSASAKNTGELFF
16	TRBV18	NA	TRBD2	TRBJ2-1	TGTGCCAGCTCACCCTTAGCGGGGGTTACCTCGGGTGAGCAGTTCTTC	CASSPLAGVTSGEQFF
14	TRBV7-2	few	NA	TRBJ2-7	TGTGCCAGCAGCTTGGCGGGGTACGGCTACGAGCAGTACTTC	CASSLAGYGYEQYF
13	TRBV4-3	few	NA	TRBJ2-5	TGCGCCAGCAGCCACTACAGGGAAGAGACCCAGTACTTC	CASSHYREETQYF
14	TRBV29-1	many	TRBD1	TRBJ2-5	TGCAGCGTTGATGGGGGACAGCCTCTTAAGACCCAGTACTTC	CSVDGGQPLKTQYF
15	TRBV6-1	few	NA	TRBJ2-1	TGTGCCAGCAGTGAAGCGCTGGACAGATCAAATGAGCAGTTCTTC	CASSEALDRSNEQFF
14	TRBV20-1	few	NA	TRBJ2-1	TGCAGTGCTAGGGCGGACCCTCCGGTTCTTGAGCAGTTCTTC	CSARADPPVLEQFF
14	TRBV12-3/TRBV12-4	few	NA	TRBJ2-7	TGTGCCAGCAGTCACTCCTACGAGGGAGACGAGCAGTACTTC	CASSHSYEGDEQYF
12	TRBV20-1	few	NA	TRBJ2-1	TGCAGTGCTAGGTCCGTAACCAATGAGCAGTTCTTC	CSARSVTNEQFF
13	TRBV27	few	TRBD2	TRBJ2-7	TGTGCCAGCAGTTATGGGGGGGACTACGAGCAGTACTTC	CASSYGGDYEQYF
14	TRBV5-1	few	TRBD1	TRBJ2-1	TGCGCCAGCAGCTTCAGGGGGAGTGGAAATGAGCAGTTCTTC	CASSFRGSGNEQFF
11	TRBV29-1	many	NA	TRBJ1-4	TGCAGCGTGCTTCAGGCTGAAAAACTGTTTTTT	CSVLQAEKLFF
14	TRBV13	NA	NA	TRBJ1-5	TGTGCCAGCAGCTTAAGGACAGTGAGGTCTCCCCAGCTTTTT	CASSLRTVRSPQLF
16	TRBV4-3	many	NA	TRBJ2-1	TGCGCCAGCAGCCAAGATCGATGGCTCAACCACAATGAGCAGTTCTTC	CASSQDRWLNHNEQFF
16	TRBV20-1	NA	NA	TRBJ2-1	TGCAGTGCTACCCAAGCACAGGGATTATCGTTTAATGAGCAGTTCTTC	CSATQAQGLSFNEQFF
14	TRBV6-1	NA	NA	TRBJ1-2	TGTGCCAGCAGCTCCCGACAGGATCCGTATGGCTACACCTTC	CASSSRQDPYGYTF
12	TRBV20-1	NA	NA	TRBJ1-3	TGCAGTGCAACAGGGTCTGGAAACACCATATATTTT	CSATGSGNTIYF
16	TRBV9	NA	NA	TRBJ2-1	TGTGCCAGCAGCGTAGGTAGGGCCGCCACCTACAATGAGCAGTTCTTC	CASSVGRAATYNEQFF
14	TRBV12-3/TRBV12-4	NA	NA	TRBJ1-5	TGTGCCAGCAGCTTAGACAGGAGTCATCAGCCCCAGCATTTT	CASSLDRSHQPQHF
11	TRBV20-1	many	NA	TRBJ1-4	TGCAGTGCTAGAGATCGCGTAAAACTGTTTTTT	CSARDRVKLFF
15	TRBV5-1	many	TRBD1	TRBJ2-7	TGCGCCAGCAGCGCTTCCGGGACAGGGGGAAACGAGCAGTACTTC	CASSASGTGGNEQYF
19	TRBV7-8	many	NA	TRBJ1-1	TGTGCCAGCAGCTTACCGGGGGTGGGGACACCGAACATTATCACTGAAGCTTTCTTT	CASSLPGVGTPNIITEAFF
14	TRBV27	NA	NA	TRBJ2-7	TGTGCCAGCAGTTTAGGCCCCAGGGGTTACGAGCAGTACTTC	CASSLGPRGYEQYF
17	TRBV12-3/TRBV12-4	few	TRBD2	TRBJ2-3	TGTGCCAGCAGCCCGGGAGGGCTAGCGGGGGACACAGATACGCAGTATTTT	CASSPGGLAGDTDTQYF
15	TRBV12-3/TRBV12-4	NA	NA	TRBJ2-2	TGTGCCAGCAGTTTACAGGGGGGGAATAGGAGGGAGCTGTTTTTT	CASSLQGGNRRELFF
17	TRBV5-1	many	TRBD1	TRBJ1-1	TGCGCCAGCAGCTGGATAACTCACGGACAGGAGAACACTGAAGCTTTCTTT	CASSWITHGQENTEAFF
14	TRBV7-2	many	NA	TRBJ2-5	TGTGCCAGCAGCAAGCGCCTAAAAAAGGAGACCCAGTACTTC	CASSKRLKKETQYF
16	TRBV5-1	few	NA	TRBJ2-6	TGCGCCAGCAGCTTGGTGCGGGACTCTGGGGCCAACGTCCTGACTTTC	CASSLVRDSGANVLTF
14	TRBV12-3/TRBV12-4	NA	NA	TRBJ1-3	TGTGCCAGCAGTCCCACGAGCTCTGGAAACACCATATATTTT	CASSPTSSGNTIYF
19	TRBV4-2	few	TRBD2	TRBJ2-1	TGTGCCAGCAGCCAAGTTAACCCCCTACATAGCGGGGGGATCAATGAGCAGTTCTTC	CASSQVNPLHSGGINEQFF
11	TRBV12-3/TRBV12-4	NA	NA	TRBJ1-2	TGTGCCAGCAGTTTTTGGGACCAGCCCGCCTTC	CASSFWDQPAF
11	TRBV20-1	few	NA	TRBJ2-1	TGCAGCGGGACCTACTACAATGAGCAGTTCTTC	CSGTYYNEQFF
16	TRBV2	many	TRBD1	TRBJ2-5	TGTGCCAGCAGAGGCGGGGACAGGGGGGTACAAGAGACCCAGTACTTC	CASRGGDRGVQETQYF
17	TRBV5-1	NA	NA	TRBJ2-7	TGCGCCAGCAGGGACCCTTACATCGGGCAGGGGACGAACGAGCAGTACTTC	CASRDPYIGQGTNEQYF
18	TRBV12-3/TRBV12-4	few	TRBD1	TRBJ1-5	TGTGCCAGCAGTTTGGGGACAGTACCATCTTATAGCAATCAGCCCCAGCATTTT	CASSLGTVPSYSNQPQHF
14	TRBV12-3/TRBV12-4	NA	NA	TRBJ2-1	TGTGCCAGCAGAAGGGACTCCCCGGGTAATGAGCAGTTCTTC	CASRRDSPGNEQFF
14	TRBV9	few	TRBD1	TRBJ1-2	TGTGCCAGCAGCGTCGGAATAGCAGGGGGACGCTACACCTTC	CASSVGIAGGRYTF
15	TRBV28	few	NA	TRBJ1-4	TGTGCCAGCAGAAGGGGGGGCAGGAAAAATGAAAAACTGTTTTTT	CASRRGGRKNEKLFF
15	TRBV6-5	few	TRBD2	TRBJ2-3	TGTGCCAGCAGTTACGGGACTAGAGTCACAGATACGCAGTATTTT	CASSYGTRVTDTQYF
16	TRBV6-5	many	NA	TRBJ1-5	TGTGCCAGCAGTTACTCGCAAGGCTATAGCAATCAGCCCCAGCATTTT	CASSYSQGYSNQPQHF
16	TRBV14	once	TRBD2	TRBJ2-1	TGTGCCAGCAGCCAAGTAGGTCGGGGGGCCTACAATGAGCAGTTCTTC	CASSQVGRGAYNEQFF
16	TRBV12-3/TRBV12-4	few	NA	TRBJ1-4	TGTGCCAGCAGTTTCGCAGGGGACGGTACTAATGAAAAACTGTTTTTT	CASSFAGDGTNEKLFF
15	TRBV12-3/TRBV12-4	NA	NA	TRBJ1-1	TGTGCCAGCAGTTTCGGGGCATTCCCCTACACTGAAGCTTTCTTT	CASSFGAFPYTEAFF